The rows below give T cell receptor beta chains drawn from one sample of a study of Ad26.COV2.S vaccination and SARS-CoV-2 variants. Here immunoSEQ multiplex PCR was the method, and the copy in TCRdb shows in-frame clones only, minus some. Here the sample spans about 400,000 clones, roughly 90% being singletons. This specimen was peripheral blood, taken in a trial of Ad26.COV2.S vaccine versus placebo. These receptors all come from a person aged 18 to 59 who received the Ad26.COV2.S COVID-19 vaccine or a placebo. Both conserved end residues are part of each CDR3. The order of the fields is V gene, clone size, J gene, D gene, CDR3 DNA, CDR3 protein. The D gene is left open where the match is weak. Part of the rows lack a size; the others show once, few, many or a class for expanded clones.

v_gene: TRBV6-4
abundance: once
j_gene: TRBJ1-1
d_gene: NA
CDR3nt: TGTGCCAGCAGTGAAGATGGGATCGGCACTGAAGCTTTCTTT
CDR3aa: CASSEDGIGTEAFF

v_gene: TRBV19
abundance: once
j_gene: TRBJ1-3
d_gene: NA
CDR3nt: TGTGCCAGTAGATTGACCTCTGGAAACACCATATATTTT
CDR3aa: CASRLTSGNTIYF

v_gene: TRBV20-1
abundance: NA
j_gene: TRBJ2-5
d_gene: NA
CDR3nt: TGCAGTGCGCGTCAAGAGACCCAGTACTTC
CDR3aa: CSARQETQYF

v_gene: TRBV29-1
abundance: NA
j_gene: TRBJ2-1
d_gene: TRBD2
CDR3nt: TGCAGCACTCGATTAGCGGGAGCTCTGAATGAGCAGTTCTTC
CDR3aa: CSTRLAGALNEQFF

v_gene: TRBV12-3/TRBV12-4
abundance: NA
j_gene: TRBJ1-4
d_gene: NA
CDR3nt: TGTGCCAGCAGTTTATTTGAAAAACTGTTTTTT
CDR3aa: CASSLFEKLFF

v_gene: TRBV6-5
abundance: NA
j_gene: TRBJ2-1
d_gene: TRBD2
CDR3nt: TGTGCCAGCAGCGAGGGACTAGCGGTATACAATGAGCAGTTCTTC
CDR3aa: CASSEGLAVYNEQFF

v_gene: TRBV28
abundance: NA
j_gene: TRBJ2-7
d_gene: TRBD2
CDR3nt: TGTGCCAGCAGTAAGCCGACTAGCGGCTCCTACGAGCAGTACTTC
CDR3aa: CASSKPTSGSYEQYF

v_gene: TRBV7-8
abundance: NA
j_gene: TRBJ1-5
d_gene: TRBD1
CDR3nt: TGTGCCAGCAGCAGACCGAAATCCCCGGGACAGGGGAGGGATCAGCCCCAGCATTTT
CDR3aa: CASSRPKSPGQGRDQPQHF

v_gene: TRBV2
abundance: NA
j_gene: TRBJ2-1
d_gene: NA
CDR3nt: TGTGCCAGCAGTGAAGAAAAGGAGTCGGGGTTCTTC
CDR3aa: CASSEEKESGFF

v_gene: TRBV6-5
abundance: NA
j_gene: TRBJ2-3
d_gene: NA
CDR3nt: TGTGCCAGCAGTTACGGGGGGAGTCCCTCAGATACGCAGTATTTT
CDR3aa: CASSYGGSPSDTQYF

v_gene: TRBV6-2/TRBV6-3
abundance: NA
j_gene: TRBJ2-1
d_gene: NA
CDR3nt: TGTGCCAGCAGTTACTCCCCGTTGTTAGCAGGCAATGAGCAGTTCTTC
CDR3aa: CASSYSPLLAGNEQFF

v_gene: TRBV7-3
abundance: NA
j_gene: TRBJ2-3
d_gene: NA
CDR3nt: TGTGCCAGCAGCACGGGACGAAGCACAGATACGCAGTATTTT
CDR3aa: CASSTGRSTDTQYF

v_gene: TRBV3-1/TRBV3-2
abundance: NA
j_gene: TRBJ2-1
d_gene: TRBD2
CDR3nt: TGTGCCAGCAGCCAAGTTTTACTAGCGGGAACCAATGAGCAGTTCTTC
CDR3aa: CASSQVLLAGTNEQFF

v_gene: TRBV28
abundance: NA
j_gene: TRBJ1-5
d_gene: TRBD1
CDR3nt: TGTGCCAGCAGTTTAAGACAGGGAGTGGGTCAGCCCCAGCATTTT
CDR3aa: CASSLRQGVGQPQHF

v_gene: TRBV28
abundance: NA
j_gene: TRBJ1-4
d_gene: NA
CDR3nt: TGTGCCAGCAGTTTTGGTGAAAAACTGTTTTTT
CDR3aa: CASSFGEKLFF

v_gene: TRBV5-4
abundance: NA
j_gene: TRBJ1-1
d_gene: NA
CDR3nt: TGTGCCAGCAGCTTGTATCTGGTGAACACTGAAGCTTTCTTT
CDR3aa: CASSLYLVNTEAFF

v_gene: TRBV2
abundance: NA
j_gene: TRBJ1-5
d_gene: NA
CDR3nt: TGTGCCAGCACATTATGGGGGGCTGGGCAGCCCCAGCATTTT
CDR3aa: CASTLWGAGQPQHF

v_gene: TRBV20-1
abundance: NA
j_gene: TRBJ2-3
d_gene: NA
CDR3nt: TGCAGTGCTAGTAACTGGGACATAGCATCAGATACGCAGTATTTT
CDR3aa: CSASNWDIASDTQYF

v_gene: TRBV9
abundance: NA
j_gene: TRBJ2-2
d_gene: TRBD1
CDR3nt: TGTGCCAGCAGCCCCAAGACAGGGGCGGAGAACACCGGGGAGCTGTTTTTT
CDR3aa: CASSPKTGAENTGELFF

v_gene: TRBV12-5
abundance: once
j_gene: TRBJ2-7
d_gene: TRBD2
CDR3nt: TGTGCTAGTGGTTTGGACCTCGGGACTAGTTTGTACGAGCAGTACTTC
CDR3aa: CASGLDLGTSLYEQYF

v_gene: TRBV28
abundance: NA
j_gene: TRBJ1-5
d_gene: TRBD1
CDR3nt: TGTGCCAGCAGTTTATTAGGGACAGGGATACAGCCCCAGCATTTT
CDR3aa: CASSLLGTGIQPQHF

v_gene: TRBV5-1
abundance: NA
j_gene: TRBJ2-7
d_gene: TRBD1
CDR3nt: TGCGCCAGCAGCTCCGATACAGGGGTCTACGAGCAGTACTTC
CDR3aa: CASSSDTGVYEQYF